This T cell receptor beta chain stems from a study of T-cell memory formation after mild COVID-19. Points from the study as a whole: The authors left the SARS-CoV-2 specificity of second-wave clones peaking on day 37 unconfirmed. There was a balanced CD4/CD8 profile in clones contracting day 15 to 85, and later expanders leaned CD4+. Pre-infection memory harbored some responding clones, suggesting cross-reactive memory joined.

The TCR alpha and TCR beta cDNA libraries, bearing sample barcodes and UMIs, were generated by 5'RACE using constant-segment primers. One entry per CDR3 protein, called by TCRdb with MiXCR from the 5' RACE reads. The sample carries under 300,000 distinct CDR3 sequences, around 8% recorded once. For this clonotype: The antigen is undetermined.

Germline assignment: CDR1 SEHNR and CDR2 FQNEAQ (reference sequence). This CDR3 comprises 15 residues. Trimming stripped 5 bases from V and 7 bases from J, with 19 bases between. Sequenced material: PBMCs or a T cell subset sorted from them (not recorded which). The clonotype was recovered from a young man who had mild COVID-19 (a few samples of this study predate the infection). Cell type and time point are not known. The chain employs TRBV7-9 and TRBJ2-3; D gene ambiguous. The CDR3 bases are TGTGCCAGCAGCCTGCCTTCAATTGGGGATTATACGCAGTATTTT. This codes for CASSLPSIGDYTQYF.